The 8 T cell receptor beta chains given below trace back to one sample, sequenced in a study of control samples from healthy donors and cancer patients. Measured with immunoSEQ multiplex PCR; TCRdb has only the in-frame clones, and not every one. The sample lists tens of thousands of clones, 89% occurring once. Sequenced input: blood. The receptors were sampled from a man aged 50-59 years in good health.

This sequence joins TRBV11-3 and TRBJ2-2; 11 nucleotides line up with TRBD2. The germline CDR1 and CDR2 sequences are SGHNT and YENEEA. Trimming removed 2 bases from V and 1 base from J; junction bases left unmatched: 3. The CDR3 spans 17 residues. The DNA of the CDR3 is TGTGCCAGCAGCTTAATTACTAGCGGGGGGAACACCGGGGAGCTGTTTTTT. Its translation is CASSLITSGGNTGELFF.

This sequence joins TRBV5-4 and TRBJ1-2; TRBD1 might be the D (6 bases). This CDR3 has 14 residues. CDR1 SGHNT and CDR2 YYREEE come from the germline V gene (reference sequence). The V and J ends lost 4 bases and 2 bases respectively, with 12 bases between them. CDR3 DNA sequence: TGTGCCAGCAGCCTTAGGACAGAGAACTATGGCTACACCTTC. Its protein is CASSLRTENYGYTF.

The chain joins TRBV4-3 to TRBJ2-7; TRBD1 matches 9 bases. Germline V lookup: CDR1 LGHNA, CDR2 YSLEER. J was trimmed by 5 bases and V by 0 bases; bases with no gene match: 11. The CDR3 has 17 residues. The CDR3 here is CASSQDVDGTGSDEQYF. CDR3 nucleotides: TGCGCCAGCAGCCAAGATGTCGATGGGACAGGGTCGGACGAGCAGTACTTC.

V is TRBV7-9 and J is TRBJ2-2; 10 bases are a match to TRBD2. CDR3 length: 15 amino acids. Germline V gene sequence: CDR1 SEHNR, CDR2 FQNEAQ (reference sequence). Losses at the gene ends were 5 bases for V and 3 bases for J; bases not matched to a gene: 3. CDR3 residues: CASSLTSGDTGELFF. As DNA, the CDR3 is TGTGCCAGCAGCCTTACTAGCGGGGACACCGGGGAGCTGTTTTTT.

This chain joins TRBV6-2 or TRBV6-3 and TRBJ2-3, with 9 bases matching TRBD2. V was pared by 0 bases and J by 4 bases, with 5 bases of the junction left unmatched. The CDR3 length is 16 residues. Germline V gene lookup returns CDR1 MNHEY and CDR2 SVGEGT. CDR3 sequence (DNA): TGTGCCAGCAGTTACTCCCCGGGACTAGCAGCAGATACGCAGTATTTT. The encoded protein is CASSYSPGLAADTQYF.

The rearrangement links TRBV12-3 or TRBV12-4 to TRBJ1-2; D uncertain. Trimming took 6 bases from V and 7 from J, leaving 15 bases between them. The CDR3 has 13 residues. The CDR3 bases are TGTGCCAGCAGCCACAACCCCCCGATTGGCTACACCTTC. Protein product: CASSHNPPIGYTF.

The chain employs TRBV3-1 (or the pseudogene TRBV3-2) and TRBJ2-1, with 11 bases fitting TRBD2. Germline values: CDR1 LGHDT, CDR2 YNNKEL (reference sequence). The CDR3 totals 15 residues. J gave up 9 bases and V 5 bases, and 9 bases lay outside the gene matches. CDR3 loop: CASSDPGLAEVEQFF. The CDR3 DNA reads TGTGCCAGCAGCGATCCGGGACTAGCGGAGGTTGAGCAGTTCTTC.

This clone was counted a single time. The rearrangement joins TRBV9 to TRBJ2-1; TRBD2 aligns across 13 bases. Trimming removed 0 bases from V and 5 bases from J; junction bases left unmatched: 5. The CDR3 extends over 17 amino acids. Germline V gene sequence: CDR1 SGDLS, CDR2 YYNGEE. The CDR3 bases are TGTGCCAGCAGCGTAGGAACAACTAGCGGGGGGGACAATGAGCAGTTCTTC. It encodes CASSVGTTSGGDNEQFF.